Following are 23 T cell receptor beta chains from one sample sequenced in a study of read filtering for tumor transcriptome and immune sequencing. Molecular barcoded adaptors covering alpha/delta and beta/gamma chains were used on roughly 400 ng RNA. Each CDR3 protein gets one entry after TCRdb re-called the reads with MiXCR. This sample has around 140,000 distinct CDR3 sequences; 13% occur once, and the top ten carry approximately 8%. Sequencing was carried out using a population of CD138-negative cells sorted from bone marrow. These receptors all come from a donor over 35 with multiple myeloma.

In the case of this clonotype: This may come from a read error, since a much larger clone is one base off. V and J are TRBV25-1 and TRBJ1-1; no firm D call. Trimming removed 1 base at V and 3 bases at J, with 12 bases between. The CDR3 sequence is 15 residues long. Per the germline V gene, CDR1 is MGHDK and CDR2 is SYGVNS. The CDR3 sequence is CASSEFGEYDTEAFF. The CDR3 nucleotides are TGTGCCAGCAGTGAATTCGGGGAATACGACACTGAAGCTTTCTTT.

This clonotype was detected ten times or more. This chain joins TRBV3-1 and TRBJ2-3; 9 nucleotides align to TRBD1. The CDR3 consists of 16 residues. Germline V gene sequence: CDR1 LGHDT, CDR2 YNNKEL (reference sequence). J lost 5 bases, V lost 2 bases, and 8 bases had no gene match. CDR3: CASSQSGQGTRDTQYF. The CDR3, as DNA: TGTGCCAGCAGCCAATCGGGACAGGGAACAAGAGATACGCAGTATTTT.

In this sample, this clonotype turned up many times. The V and J genes are TRBV9 and TRBJ1-2; D call uncertain. The length of the CDR3 is 13 residues. V lost 0 bases and J 2 bases, leaving 5 bases between the germline ends. Germline V gene sequence: CDR1 SGDLS, CDR2 YYNGEE. The CDR3 protein is CASSVARNYGYTF. Here the CDR3 DNA reads TGTGCCAGCAGCGTAGCCCGAAACTATGGCTACACCTTC.

This clonotype occurred many times. This chain uses TRBV5-1 with TRBJ2-3; TRBD1 is a possible D gene (6 bases). Trimming shortened V by 4 bases and J by 2 bases, and 14 bases separated the two germline ends. CDR1 is SGHRS, CDR2 YFSETQ, per germline. CDR3 length: 15 amino acids. In DNA, the CDR3 is TGCGCCAGCAGCCTTCGCCGGGACAACACAGATACGCAGTATTTT. Translating it yields CASSLRRDNTDTQYF. Complete variable domain (other parts from reference TRBV5-1 and TRBJ2-3): KAGVTQTPRYLIKTRGQQVTLSCSPISGHRSVSWYQQTPGQGLQFLFEYFSETQRNKGNFPGRFSGRQFSNSRSEMNVSTLELGDSALYLCASSLRRDNTDTQYFGPGTRLTVL.

On this clonotype: A much larger clone lies a single base off, so this may be a read error. The V and J genes are TRBV29-1 and TRBJ1-1, with a tentative D call TRBD1 (5 bases). The germline V gene has CDR1 SQVTM and CDR2 ANQGSEA. The CDR3 is 12 residues long. CDR3 residues: CSVRTTNIEAFF. Written as DNA, the CDR3 is TGCAGCGTTCGGACAACGAACATTGAAGCTTTCTTT.

This clonotype was recorded many times. The chain links TRBV20-1 to TRBJ2-2; TRBD1 aligns across 7 bases. Unmatched junction bases numbered 15, after V lost 0 bases and J lost 11 bases. Per germline, CDR1 DFQATT and CDR2 SNEGSKA (reference sequence). The CDR3 sequence is 16 residues long. The CDR3 nucleotides read TGCAGTGCTAGAGATCAACTGACAGGGCGAATGGGCGAGCTGTTTTTT. Translating it yields CSARDQLTGRMGELFF.

At least ten counts were recorded for this clonotype. The chain uses TRBV18 and TRBJ2-1, with TRBD2 matching 7 bases. CDR1 is KGHSH and CDR2 is LQKENI in the germline V gene. This CDR3 comprises 18 residues. V gave up 4 bases and J gave up 0 bases; unmatched junction bases: 12. The CDR3 DNA follows: TGTGCCAGCTCACGCGCTTCGGTGCGGGGGAGCTCCTACAATGAGCAGTTCTTC. It translates to CASSRASVRGSSYNEQFF.

Notes on this clonotype: A single base separates this from a much larger clone, so it may be a read error. V gene TRBV27 combines with J gene TRBJ2-1, with 11 bases fitting TRBD1. The CDR3 contains 15 residues. Germline V gives CDR1 MNHEY, CDR2 SMNVEV (reference sequence). V lost 3 bases and J lost 12; bases outside the gene matches: 10. The CDR3 region is CASSLDRGRRAGQFF. CDR3 nucleotide sequence: TGTGCCAGCAGTTTGGACAGGGGGCGCCGAGCGGGGCAGTTCTTC.

This clonotype was recorded at least ten times. The chain employs TRBV10-2 and TRBJ2-1; D possibly corresponds to TRBD2 (5 bases). The CDR3 length is 12 residues. Germline lookup yields CDR1 WSHSY and CDR2 SAAADI. V lost 2 bases and J lost 6, with 5 bases in between. The CDR3 here is CASSEEGNEQFF. CDR3 DNA sequence: TGCGCCAGCAGTGAGGAGGGCAATGAGCAGTTCTTC.

There are a few counts of this clonotype. Since a much larger clone is just one base distant, this may be a read error. The conserved phenylalanine or tryptophan is not found at the CDR3 terminus, so this likely reflects a read error. The genes are TRBV12-3 or TRBV12-4 and TRBJ2-2; no clear D. The length of the CDR3 is 12 residues. V lost 2 bases and J 7 bases, leaving 5 bases between the germline ends. The CDR3 is CASSLLVGELFL. Here the CDR3 DNA reads TGTGCCAGCAGTTTATTGGTCGGGGAGCTGTTTCTT.

A note on this clonotype: With a much larger clone just one base away, this may be a read error. This chain uses TRBV6-6 with TRBJ2-7; TRBD1 aligns across 12 bases. The CDR3 loop spans 16 amino acids. Germline CDR1 reads MNHNY; CDR2 reads SVGAGI (reference sequence). As DNA, the CDR3 is TGTGCCAGCAGCAATACGGGACAGGGGGCATCGAACGAGCAGCACTTC. Its translation is CASSNTGQGASNEQHF.

This clonotype occurred many times. The V gene is TRBV29-1, the J gene TRBJ2-3, with TRBD2 identical over 7 bases. The CDR3 loop spans 18 amino acids. The V and J ends lost 8 bases and 2 bases, in that order; junction bases with no gene match: 22. The V gene's germline CDR1 is SQVTM and CDR2 ANQGSEA. The CDR3 region is CSSLPSAGDFLDTDTQYF. The CDR3 region has the DNA TGCAGCTCCCTCCCGAGTGCGGGAGACTTTTTGGACACAGATACGCAGTATTTT.

There are a few counts of this clonotype. The chain couples TRBV12-3 or TRBV12-4 to TRBJ1-5; D is unresolved. CDR3 length equals 13 residues. With 7 bases removed from V and 5 bases from J, the gap between germline ends came to 12 bases. For the CDR3, the DNA is TGTGCCAGCAATCTGACACCTGATCAGCCCCAGCATTTT. Amino acids: CASNLTPDQPQHF.

Ten or more counts support this clonotype. This sequence joins TRBV5-1 and TRBJ2-3; possible D gene TRBD2, 6 bases. Trimming shortened V by 3 bases and J by 2 bases, and 13 bases separated the two germline ends. The CDR3 loop spans 15 amino acids. Per the germline V gene, CDR1 is SGHRS and CDR2 is YFSETQ. The CDR3 protein is CASSSGLQNTDTQYF. CDR3 bases: TGCGCCAGCAGCTCGGGACTTCAAAACACAGATACGCAGTATTTT. The whole variable domain, remainder taken from reference TRBV5-1 and TRBJ2-3, is KAGVTQTPRYLIKTRGQQVTLSCSPISGHRSVSWYQQTPGQGLQFLFEYFSETQRNKGNFPGRFSGRQFSNSRSEMNVSTLELGDSALYLCASSSGLQNTDTQYFGPGTRLTVL.

For this clonotype: A much larger clone differs by one base, so this may be a read error. The rearrangement links TRBV2 to TRBJ2-5; D may be TRBD1 (5 bases). CDR1 and CDR2 from the germline V gene are SNHLY and FYNNEI. The CDR3 loop spans 13 amino acids. The CDR3 DNA reads TGTGCCAGCAGCAGGGCATTACAAGCGACCCAGTACTTC. Translation gives CASSRALQATQYF.

This clonotype has a count of ten or more. The chain employs TRBV6-9 and TRBJ2-7; TRBD1 aligns across 8 bases. The CDR3 consists of 15 residues. With V trimmed by 7 bases and J by 2 bases, 10 bases remained unmatched. CDR1 MNHGY and CDR2 SVAAGI come from the germline V gene. DNA for the CDR3: TGTGCCAGCACCCCCGGACAGGGAAGGACCTACGAGCAGTACTTC. Residues: CASTPGQGRTYEQYF.

About this clonotype itself: This could be a read error, since a much larger clone is one nucleotide away. The CDR3 loop reads CASSSGASGREQYF. As DNA, the CDR3 is TGTGCCAGCAGCTCCGGGGCTAGCGGACGCGAGCAGTACTTC. V usage is TRBV7-9 and J usage is TRBJ2-7; 7 nucleotides agree with TRBD2. V shed 4 bases and J 6 bases; nucleotides not matched to a gene: 9. The germline V gene has CDR1 SEHNR and CDR2 FQNEAQ (reference sequence). CDR3 length equals 14 residues.

This clonotype was detected ten times or more. CDR3 region: CASSLDRLAGEGEQFF. The CDR3 nucleotides read TGTGCCAGCAGCTTAGACAGACTAGCGGGAGAGGGTGAGCAGTTCTTC. The chain is built from TRBV7-2 and TRBJ2-1, with 12 bases aligning to TRBD2. The junction had 7 bases not matched to a gene; V was cut back by 1 base and J by 9 bases. Germline-derived CDR1 and CDR2 are SGHTA and FQGNSA. The CDR3 is 16 amino acids.

This clonotype was recorded many times. The genes are TRBV20-1 and TRBJ2-3; 7 nucleotides agree with TRBD1. The CDR3 consists of 14 residues. The germline CDR1 and CDR2 sequences are DFQATT and SNEGSKA (reference sequence). V was pared by 5 bases and J by 1 base, with 6 bases of the junction left unmatched. The chain's CDR3 is CSAPGQVGTDTQYF. The CDR3 DNA reads TGCAGTGCTCCTGGACAGGTGGGCACAGATACGCAGTATTTT.

This clonotype was observed many times. The rearrangement uses TRBV27 and TRBJ1-2; D not certain. Per germline, CDR1 MNHEY and CDR2 SMNVEV (reference sequence). This CDR3 region has 13 residues. The V end was cut by 0 bases, the J end by 5 bases, with 7 bases between. The CDR3 protein is CASSLSPVYGYTF. The CDR3 coding sequence is TGTGCCAGCAGTTTATCCCCAGTTTATGGCTACACCTTC.

The rearrangement uses TRBV4-1 and TRBJ2-1; TRBD2 agrees at 7 bases. Germline CDR1 reads MGHRA; CDR2 reads YSYEKL. This CDR3 has 16 amino acids. V lost 0 bases to trimming and J lost 2 bases; unmatched junction nucleotides: 4. CDR3 protein: CASSQDKTSPYNEQFF. In DNA form, the CDR3 reads TGCGCCAGCAGCCAAGATAAGACTAGCCCCTACAATGAGCAGTTCTTC.

This clonotype was picked up many times. The V call is TRBV4-3, the J call TRBJ2-7; the D gene could be TRBD1 or TRBD2 (5 bases each). There are 13 residues in the CDR3. V was shortened by 4 bases and J by 5 bases, with 12 bases between the two germline ends. CDR1 is LGHNA and CDR2 is YSLEER in the germline V gene. The chain's CDR3 is CASSRQVGDEQYF. CDR3 sequence (DNA): TGCGCCAGCAGCCGTCAGGTGGGGGACGAGCAGTACTTC.

This clonotype was seen repeatedly, ten times or more. This chain connects TRBV27 to TRBJ2-2; no clear D gene. The CDR3 loop spans 15 amino acids. The germline V gene has CDR1 MNHEY and CDR2 SMNVEV (reference sequence). V was cut by 4 bases and J by 3 bases, with 12 bases left in between. The DNA for the CDR3 is TGTGCCAGCAGTTCCCTTCTCACGTACACCGGGGAGCTGTTTTTT. This translates into CASSSLLTYTGELFF.